These 7 T cell receptor beta chains were all obtained from the same sample, sequenced in a study of shared clonotypes between healthy human individuals. The repertoire was sequenced with immunoSEQ multiplex PCR; TCRdb's copy has only in-frame clones and lacks some. Among about 2.1 million clones listed, about 92% were seen once. Naive-designated CD8 cells lacked CD45RO, were positively enriched for CCR7, and omitted terminally differentiated effector memory CD45RA+ cells. The specimen sequenced was naive CD8+ T cells from PBMCs. The source is a man aged 18-30 years in good health. Some clones in this sample may be carry-over from other donors' samples.

The chain employs TRBV29-1 and TRBJ2-5; 10 nucleotides line up with TRBD2. V lost 4 bases to trimming and J lost 2 bases; unmatched junction nucleotides: 7. The germline gives CDR1 SQVTM, CDR2 ANQGSEA. The CDR3 runs to 15 residues. The CDR3 here is CSVGGLAGEQETQYF. In DNA form, the CDR3 reads TGCAGCGTTGGAGGGCTAGCGGGAGAACAAGAGACCCAGTACTTC.

In its sample, this clone was seen once. The gene calls are TRBV7-8 and TRBJ2-1, with 7 bases lining up with TRBD2. Germline CDR1 SGHVS, CDR2 FQNEAQ. Losses at the gene ends were 3 bases for V and 3 bases for J; bases not matched to a gene: 5. This CDR3 spans 15 amino acids. CDR3 region: CASSFELAFYNEQFF. As DNA, the CDR3 is TGTGCCAGCAGCTTCGAACTAGCGTTCTACAATGAGCAGTTCTTC.

V is TRBV27 and J is TRBJ2-7; maybe TRBD1 (6 bases). Trimming removed 8 bases at V and 6 bases at J, with 26 bases between. Germline CDR1 MNHEY, CDR2 SMNVEV (reference sequence). The CDR3 runs to 16 residues. The CDR3 coding sequence is TGTGCCAGCCGAAATACCCCCGGGACACCAAGGGGCGAGCAGTACTTC. Protein sequence: CASRNTPGTPRGEQYF.

V and J are TRBV7-2 and TRBJ2-4; 9 positions agree with TRBD2. Germline lookup yields CDR1 SGHTA and CDR2 FQGNSA. V trimming: 1 base; J trimming: 0 bases; junction bases outside the gene matches: 10. CDR3 length equals 19 residues. In DNA form, the CDR3 reads TGTGCCAGCAGCTTAGTTTTTTCGGCGGGAGGGTTAGCCAAAAACATTCAGTACTTC. This encodes CASSLVFSAGGLAKNIQYF.

The chain couples TRBV5-6 to TRBJ2-7, with 7 bases identical to TRBD1. CDR1 is SGHDT, CDR2 YYEEEE, per germline. This CDR3 has 14 residues. J was trimmed by 2 bases and V by 5 bases; bases with no gene match: 7. CDR3 residues: CASSYQGTAYEQYF. The CDR3 bases are TGTGCCAGCAGTTACCAAGGGACAGCCTACGAGCAGTACTTC. Variable domain in full (rest from reference TRBV5-6 and TRBJ2-7): DAGVTQSPTHLIKTRGQQVTLRCSPKSGHDTVSWYQQALGQGPQFIFQYYEEEERQRGNFPDRFSGHQFPNYSSELNVNALLLGDSALYLCASSYQGTAYEQYFGPGTRLTVT.

CDR3: CATDVRIADSDTQYF. The CDR3 coding sequence is TGTGCCACCGATGTGAGAATAGCGGACTCAGATACGCAGTATTTT. The chain links TRBV25-1 to TRBJ2-3, with D possibly TRBD2 on 6 matching bases. Germline V gives CDR1 MGHDK, CDR2 SYGVNS. The V end was cut by 10 bases, the J end by 4 bases, with 21 bases between. This CDR3 spans 15 amino acids. Supplemented by reference TRBV25-1 and TRBJ2-3, the full variable domain reads EADIYQTPRYLVIGTGKKITLECSQTMGHDKMYWYQQDPGMELHLIHYSYGVNSTEKGDLSSESTVSRIRTEHFPLTLESARPSHTSQYLCATDVRIADSDTQYFGPGTRLTVL.

A single count supports this clone. The chain is built from TRBV29-1 and TRBJ2-7; TRBD1 matches at 7 bases. CDR3 size: 13 residues. Per the germline V gene, CDR1 is SQVTM and CDR2 is ANQGSEA. V trimming: 7 bases; J trimming: 4 bases; junction bases outside the gene matches: 10. CDR3 coding DNA: TGCAGCGCCAGGACAGGCCCAAAATACGAGCAGTACTTC. Translating it yields CSARTGPKYEQYF.